What follows is one TCR beta chain and its context. The target antigen is unknown. This CDR3 comprises 15 residues. With 6 bases removed from V and 2 bases from J, the gap between germline ends came to 15 bases. Germline V gene data show CDR1 as MNHNS and CDR2 as SASEGT. The sample comes from a study of regulatory T cells in long-lasting Graves disease. For TCR beta, libraries came from iRepertoire HTBI primers and Arm-PCR of CDR3 regions. In the authors' workflow: The identification of approximately 62 TRBV and around 15 TRBJ segments was made across samples. TCRdb used MiXCR to reprocess the multiplex PCR reads, holding one entry per CDR3 protein. These V and J calls are TCRdb output, not the study's own analysis. This sample carries about 470,000 distinct CDR3 sequences, about 16% of them seen once, and the ten largest clones take around 15%. Time point here: newly diagnosed GD, antithyroid drugs for less than 3 months. RNA isolated from PBMCs was used to make the TCR library.

General study points: Small numbers of samples may have cut accuracy.

These data also formed part of another study, on T cells in Graves' hyperthyroidism and ophthalmopathy. That publication notes: Most expanded thyroid clonotypes above 0.001 also appeared in blood.

The TCR comes from a woman aged 25-40 years with Graves disease. The chain has TRBV6-1 and TRBJ2-3, with D uncertain. Material: peripheral blood mononuclear cells (PBMCs), obtained at new diagnosis, from a patient treated with antithyroid drugs. CDR3 sequence: CASSPTLGVTDTQYF. CDR3 coding DNA: TGTGCCAGCAGCCCAACCTTAGGTGTCACAGATACGCAGTATTTT.